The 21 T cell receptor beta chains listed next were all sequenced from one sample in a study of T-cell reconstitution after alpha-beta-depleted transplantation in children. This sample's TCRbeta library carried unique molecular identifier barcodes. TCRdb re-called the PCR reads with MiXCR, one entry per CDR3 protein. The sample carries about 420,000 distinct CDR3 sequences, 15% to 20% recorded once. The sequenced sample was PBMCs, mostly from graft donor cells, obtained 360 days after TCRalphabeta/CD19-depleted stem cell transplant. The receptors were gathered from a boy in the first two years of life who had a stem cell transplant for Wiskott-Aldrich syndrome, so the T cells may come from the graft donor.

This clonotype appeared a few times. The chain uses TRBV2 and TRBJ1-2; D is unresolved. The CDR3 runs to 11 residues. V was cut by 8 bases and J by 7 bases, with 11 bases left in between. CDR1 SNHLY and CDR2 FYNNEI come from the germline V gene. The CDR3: CASETRTGYTF. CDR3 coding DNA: TGTGCCAGCGAAACCAGGACTGGCTACACCTTC.

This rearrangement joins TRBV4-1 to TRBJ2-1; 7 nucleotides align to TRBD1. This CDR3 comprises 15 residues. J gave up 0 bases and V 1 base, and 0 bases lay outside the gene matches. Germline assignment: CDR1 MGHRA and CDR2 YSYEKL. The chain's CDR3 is CASSQGDSSYNEQFF. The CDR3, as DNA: TGCGCCAGCAGCCAAGGGGACAGCTCCTACAATGAGCAGTTCTTC.

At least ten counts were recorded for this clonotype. The CDR3 sequence is CASSFDPTRSQFF. The CDR3 DNA is TGCGCCAGCAGCTTTGACCCCACGCGATCCCAGTTCTTC. The chain employs TRBV5-1 and TRBJ2-1; D is unresolved. This CDR3 is built from 13 residues. The germline V gene has CDR1 SGHRS and CDR2 YFSETQ. Trimming stripped 2 bases from V and 13 bases from J, with 16 bases between.

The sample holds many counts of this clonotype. CDR3 region: CASSLPPAEEQFF. The CDR3, as DNA: TGTGCCAGCAGTTTACCCCCTGCGGAGGAGCAGTTCTTC. This rearrangement joins TRBV12-3 or TRBV12-4 to TRBJ2-1, with D hard to call. The CDR3 is made up of 13 amino acids. V was trimmed by 2 bases and J by 10 bases, leaving 12 bases between them.

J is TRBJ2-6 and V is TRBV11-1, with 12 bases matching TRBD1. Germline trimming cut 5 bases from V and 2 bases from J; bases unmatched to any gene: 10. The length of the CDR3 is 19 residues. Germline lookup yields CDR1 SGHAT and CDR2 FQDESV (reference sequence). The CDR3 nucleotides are TGTGCCAGCAGCCCCAGGGGACAGGGGGCTGTAACTGGGGCCAACGTCCTGACTTTC. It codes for CASSPRGQGAVTGANVLTF.

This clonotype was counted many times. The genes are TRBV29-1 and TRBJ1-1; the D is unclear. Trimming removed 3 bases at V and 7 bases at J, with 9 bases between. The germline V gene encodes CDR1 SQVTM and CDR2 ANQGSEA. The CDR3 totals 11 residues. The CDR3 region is CSVEHPGEAFF. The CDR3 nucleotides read TGCAGCGTTGAGCACCCAGGTGAAGCTTTCTTT.

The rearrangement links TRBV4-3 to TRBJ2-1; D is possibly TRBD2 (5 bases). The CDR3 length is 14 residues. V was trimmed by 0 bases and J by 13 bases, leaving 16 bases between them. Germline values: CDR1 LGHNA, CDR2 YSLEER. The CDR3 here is CASSQDLGDPRQFF. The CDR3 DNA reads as TGCGCCAGCAGCCAAGATCTCGGGGATCCGAGACAGTTCTTC.

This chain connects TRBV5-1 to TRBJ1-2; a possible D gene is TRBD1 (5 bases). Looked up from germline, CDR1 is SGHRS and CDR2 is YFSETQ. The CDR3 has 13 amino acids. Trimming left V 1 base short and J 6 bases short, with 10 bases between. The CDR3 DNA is TGCGCCAGCAGCTTGTCCCTGACAGATGGCTACACCTTC. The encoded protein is CASSLSLTDGYTF. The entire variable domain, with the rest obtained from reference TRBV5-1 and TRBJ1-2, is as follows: KAGVTQTPRYLIKTRGQQVTLSCSPISGHRSVSWYQQTPGQGLQFLFEYFSETQRNKGNFPGRFSGRQFSNSRSEMNVSTLELGDSALYLCASSLSLTDGYTFGSGTRLTVV.

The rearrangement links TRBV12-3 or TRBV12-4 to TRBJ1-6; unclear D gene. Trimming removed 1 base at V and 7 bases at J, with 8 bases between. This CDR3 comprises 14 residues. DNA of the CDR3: TGTGCCAGCAGTTTAGGGCAGCGGAATTCACCCCTCCACTTT. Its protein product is CASSLGQRNSPLHF.

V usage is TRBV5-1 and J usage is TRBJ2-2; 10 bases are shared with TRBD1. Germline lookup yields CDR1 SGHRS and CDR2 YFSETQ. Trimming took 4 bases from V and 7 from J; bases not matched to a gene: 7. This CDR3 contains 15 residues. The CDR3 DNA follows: TGCGCCAGCAGCAAACGACAGGGGGCGGGCGGGGAGCTGTTTTTT. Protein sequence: CASSKRQGAGGELFF. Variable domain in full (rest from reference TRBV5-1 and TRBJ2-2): KAGVTQTPRYLIKTRGQQVTLSCSPISGHRSVSWYQQTPGQGLQFLFEYFSETQRNKGNFPGRFSGRQFSNSRSEMNVSTLELGDSALYLCASSKRQGAGGELFFGEGSRLTVL.

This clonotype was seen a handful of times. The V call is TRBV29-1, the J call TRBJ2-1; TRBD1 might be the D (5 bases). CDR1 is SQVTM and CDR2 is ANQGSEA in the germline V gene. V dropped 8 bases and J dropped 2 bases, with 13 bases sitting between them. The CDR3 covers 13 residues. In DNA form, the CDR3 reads TGCAGCTCCCGTGGGGCCACCTACAATGAGCAGTTCTTC. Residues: CSSRGATYNEQFF.

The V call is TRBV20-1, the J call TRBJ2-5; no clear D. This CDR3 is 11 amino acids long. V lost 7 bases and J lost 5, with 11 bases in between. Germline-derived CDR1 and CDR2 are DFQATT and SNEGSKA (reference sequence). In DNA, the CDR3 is TGCAGTGGGGCGGAGAAGGAGACCCAGTACTTC. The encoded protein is CSGAEKETQYF.

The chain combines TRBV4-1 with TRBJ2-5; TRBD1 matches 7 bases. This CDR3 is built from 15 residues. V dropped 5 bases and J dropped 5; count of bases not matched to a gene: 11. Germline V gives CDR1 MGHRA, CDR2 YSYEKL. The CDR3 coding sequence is TGCGCCAGCAGCATAACAGGGGAGCCTGGGGAGACCCAGTACTTC. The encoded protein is CASSITGEPGETQYF.

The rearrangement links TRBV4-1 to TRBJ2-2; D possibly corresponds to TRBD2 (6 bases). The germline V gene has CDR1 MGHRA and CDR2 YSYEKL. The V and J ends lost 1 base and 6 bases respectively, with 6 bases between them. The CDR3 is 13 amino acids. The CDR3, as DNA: TGCGCCAGCAGCCAAGCGGGGGCCGGGGAGCTGTTTTTT. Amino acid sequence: CASSQAGAGELFF.

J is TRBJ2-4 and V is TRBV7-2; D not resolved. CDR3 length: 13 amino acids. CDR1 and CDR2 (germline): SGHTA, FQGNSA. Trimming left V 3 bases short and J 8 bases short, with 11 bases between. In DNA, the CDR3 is TGTGCCAGCAGCTTGGACCGCGCGGACATTCAGTACTTC. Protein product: CASSLDRADIQYF.

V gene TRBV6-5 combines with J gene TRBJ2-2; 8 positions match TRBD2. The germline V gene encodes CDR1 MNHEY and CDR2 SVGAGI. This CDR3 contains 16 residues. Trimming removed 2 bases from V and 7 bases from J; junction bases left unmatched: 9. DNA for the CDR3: TGTGCCAGCAGTTACCCGGGGGGGCCTCAAGGCGGGGAGCTGTTTTTT. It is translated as CASSYPGGPQGGELFF.

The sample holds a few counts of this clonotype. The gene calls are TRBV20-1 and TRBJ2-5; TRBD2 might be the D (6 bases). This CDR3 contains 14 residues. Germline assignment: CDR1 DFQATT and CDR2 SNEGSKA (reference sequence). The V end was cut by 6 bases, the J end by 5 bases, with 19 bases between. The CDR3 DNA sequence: TGCAGTGCGCCGCGTACAGGTCGGGGGGAGACCCAGTACTTC. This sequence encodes CSAPRTGRGETQYF.

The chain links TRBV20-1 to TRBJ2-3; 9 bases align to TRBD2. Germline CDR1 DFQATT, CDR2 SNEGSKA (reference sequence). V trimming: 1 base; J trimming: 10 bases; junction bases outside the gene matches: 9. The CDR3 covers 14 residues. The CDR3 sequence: CSARVRTSELAQYF. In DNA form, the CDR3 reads TGCAGTGCTAGAGTACGGACTAGCGAGTTGGCGCAGTATTTT.

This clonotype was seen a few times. The CDR3 nucleotides read TGCGCCAGCAGCTTGCAGCGGGGGGGCGCGAACACCGGGGAGCTGTTTTTT. This gives the protein CASSLQRGGANTGELFF. J is TRBJ2-2 and V is TRBV5-1, with 10 bases lining up with TRBD2. Looked up from germline, CDR1 is SGHRS and CDR2 is YFSETQ. V shed 1 base, J shed 0 bases, and the junction held 3 bases outside the gene matches. This CDR3 has 17 residues.

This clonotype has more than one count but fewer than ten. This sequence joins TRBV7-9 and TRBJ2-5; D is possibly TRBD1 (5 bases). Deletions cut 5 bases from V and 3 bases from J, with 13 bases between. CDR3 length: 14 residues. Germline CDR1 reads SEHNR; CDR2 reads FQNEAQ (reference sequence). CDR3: CASSTQDRKETQYF. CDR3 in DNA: TGTGCCAGCAGCACCCAAGACAGAAAAGAGACCCAGTACTTC.

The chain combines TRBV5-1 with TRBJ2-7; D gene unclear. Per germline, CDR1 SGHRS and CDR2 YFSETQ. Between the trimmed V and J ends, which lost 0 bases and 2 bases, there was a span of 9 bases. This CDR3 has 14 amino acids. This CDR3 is CASSLEAVAYEQYF. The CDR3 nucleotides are TGCGCCAGCAGCTTGGAGGCAGTGGCCTACGAGCAGTACTTC.